This paragraph covers one TCR beta chain sequence. Data came from immunoSEQ multiplex PCR; TCRdb stores just in-frame clones and leaves some out. Of a few hundred thousand clones listed, around 90% are singletons. The sample is drawn from a study of blood T cell repertoires in COVID-19. Study context: Acute and convalescent COVID-19 samples came from the United States, Italy and Spain. PBMCs, B-cell-depleted T cells, or T cells provided the cDNA or gDNA that made up the material.

This CDR3 contains 14 residues. Trimming removed 4 bases from V and 4 bases from J, with 11 bases in between. Germline V gene data show CDR1 as MDHEN and CDR2 as SYDVKM. The specimen was peripheral blood. V gene TRBV28 combines with J gene TRBJ1-3; TRBD1 is a possible D gene (5 bases). This TCR came from a woman in her 40s who had recovered from COVID-19. The CDR3 here is CASSSPGPGNTIYF. The CDR3 DNA is TGTGCCAGCAGTTCGCCAGGGCCAGGAAACACCATATATTTT.